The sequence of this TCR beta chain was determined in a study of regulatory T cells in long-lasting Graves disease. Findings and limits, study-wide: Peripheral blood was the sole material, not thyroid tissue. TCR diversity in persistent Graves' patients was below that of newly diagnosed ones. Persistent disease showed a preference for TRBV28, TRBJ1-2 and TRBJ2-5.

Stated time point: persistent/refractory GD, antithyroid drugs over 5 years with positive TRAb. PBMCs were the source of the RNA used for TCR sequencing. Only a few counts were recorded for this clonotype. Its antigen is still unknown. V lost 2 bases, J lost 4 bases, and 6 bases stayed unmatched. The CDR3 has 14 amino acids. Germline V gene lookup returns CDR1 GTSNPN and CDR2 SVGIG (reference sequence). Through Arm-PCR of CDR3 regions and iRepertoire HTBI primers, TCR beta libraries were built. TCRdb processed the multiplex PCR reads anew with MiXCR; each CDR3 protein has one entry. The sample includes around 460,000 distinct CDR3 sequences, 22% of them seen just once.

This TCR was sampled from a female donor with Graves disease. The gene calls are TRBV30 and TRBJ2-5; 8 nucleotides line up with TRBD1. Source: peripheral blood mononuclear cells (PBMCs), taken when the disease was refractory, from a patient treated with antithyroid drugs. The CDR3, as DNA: TGTGCCTGGAGTACCGGACAGGGACGAGAGACCCAGTACTTC. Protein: CAWSTGQGRETQYF.